These T cell receptor beta chains were read from a single sample in a study of T cell responses to AZD1222 COVID-19 vaccine. Libraries were prepared by immunoSEQ multiplex PCR; TCRdb keeps only in-frame clonotypes and omits some of them. The sample gives some 140,000 clones, 80% to 95% of which show up once; around 2.7% is in the top ten. Sample: peripheral blood, taken on day 0 of AZD1222 vaccination. These receptors all stem from an adult in good health. Each CDR3 is given with its conserved first and last residue. A D gene is named only where the DNA matches it firmly. Clone size is given for some rows only: seen once, a few or many times, or a class if the clone is expanded.

V	D	size	J	DNA	CDR3
TRBV6-1	NA	NA	TRBJ1-4	TGTGCCAGCAGTGGTGGGACCTACTCCGCAACTAATGAAAAACTGTTTTTT	CASSGGTYSATNEKLFF
TRBV5-4	NA	NA	TRBJ1-2	TGTGCCAGCAGACAAAATAACGACGAGATACGCTACACCTTC	CASRQNNDEIRYTF
TRBV29-1	TRBD2	NA	TRBJ2-5	TGCAGCTCCGGCGGGGGGGGCGAGACCCAGTACTTC	CSSGGGGETQYF
TRBV20-1	NA	NA	TRBJ2-1	TGCAGTGCTAGTCCTCCCCTAGGGCAGGGCTACAATGAGCAGTTCTTC	CSASPPLGQGYNEQFF
TRBV3-1/TRBV3-2	NA	NA	TRBJ2-5	TGTGCCAGACAGGGTAGTAAAGAGACCCAGTACTTC	CARQGSKETQYF
TRBV5-4	NA	NA	TRBJ2-2	TGTGCCAGCAGCCCTGGGGCCCCTCGGGGCACCGGGGAGCTGTTTTTT	CASSPGAPRGTGELFF
TRBV6-6	TRBD1	NA	TRBJ1-3	TGTGCCAGCAGGGGGACAGGTCGGTCGGGGTACACCATATATTTT	CASRGTGRSGYTIYF
TRBV3-1/TRBV3-2	NA	NA	TRBJ2-3	TGTGCCAGCAGCCAAGATGGTAGAGTCACGCAGTATTTT	CASSQDGRVTQYF
TRBV4-1	TRBD1	NA	TRBJ1-2	TGCGCCAGCAGCCAATTTTGGCTTGCAGGGGGCTCCACGAAAAACACCTTC	CASSQFWLAGGSTKNTF
TRBV7-2	NA	NA	TRBJ1-6	TGTGCCAGCAGCTTAGCGATAGCATCACCCCTCCACTTT	CASSLAIASPLHF
TRBV3-1/TRBV3-2	NA	NA	TRBJ2-1	TGTGCCAGCAGCCCACCGGGACACACATACAATGAGCAGTTCTTC	CASSPPGHTYNEQFF
TRBV11-2	NA	once	TRBJ1-1	TGTGCCAGCAGCTTATATGGGGTCACTGAAGCTTTCTTT	CASSLYGVTEAFF